Here is one T cell receptor (beta chain) with its context. The read ends 3 residues early relative to the CDR3; the germline J gene fills the gap. The data stem from a study of T cells in women clearing cervical HPV infection. Generated by immunoSEQ multiplex PCR, the TCRdb table keeps only in-frame clones and is missing some. The sample table sets out 25,000 to 35,000 clones. Germline V gene sequence: CDR1 MNHNS, CDR2 SASEGT. The CDR3 has 16 residues. Trimming removed 2 bases from V and 5 bases from J; junction bases left unmatched: 6. The chain employs TRBV6-1 and TRBJ2-3; 11 bases are shared with TRBD2. The sequencing sample was made of blood buffy coat. The clonotype comes from a woman aged 18 to 75 with a cervical HPV16 infection that either progressed to CIN3+ or cleared (not recorded which). The CDR3 spells CASSELLAGVIDTQYF. The sequenced CDR3 bases are TGTGCCAGCAGTGAATTACTAGCGGGAGTTATAGATACG.